A selection of T cell receptor beta chains follows, all from one sample in a study of technical replicates of blood from a few donors. Data came from immunoSEQ multiplex PCR; TCRdb stores just in-frame clones and leaves some out. The sample yields 65,000 to 95,000 clones, nearly 98% seen once. Sequenced input: T cells isolated from PBMCs. The source of these receptors is a human donor in good health. CDR3s include the opening cysteine and the closing phenylalanine or tryptophan. The D gene is left open where the match is weak. Expanded clones get a size class; other rows say once, few or many, or leave the size out.

d_gene,j_gene,v_gene,abundance,CDR3aa,CDR3nt
NA,TRBJ2-1,TRBV11-1,NA,CASSDRTSGDEQFF,TGTGCCAGCAGTGATAGGACCTCGGGGGATGAGCAGTTCTTC
TRBD2,TRBJ2-1,TRBV5-1,NA,CASSSLRTSGGNEQFF,TGCGCCAGCAGCTCCCTTAGGACTAGCGGGGGCAATGAGCAGTTCTTC
TRBD1,TRBJ1-2,TRBV4-1,NA,CASSQASGTGFASNYGYTF,TGCGCCAGCAGCCAAGCGTCCGGGACAGGGTTTGCTTCTAACTATGGCTACACCTTC
TRBD2,TRBJ2-3,TRBV6-4,NA,CASSDSGGDDRTDTQYF,TGTGCCAGCAGTGACTCGGGGGGGGACGACCGCACAGATACGCAGTATTTT
NA,TRBJ1-5,TRBV19,NA,CASSVVNQPQHF,TGTGCCAGTAGTGTAGTAAATCAGCCCCAGCATTTT
TRBD2,TRBJ2-7,TRBV7-9,NA,CASSLGSGTGTSGSPQYF,TGTGCCAGCAGCTTGGGAAGCGGTACAGGGACTAGCGGGAGTCCGCAGTACTTC
TRBD1,TRBJ1-5,TRBV19,NA,CASSFRTGWSSSNQPQHF,TGTGCCAGTAGTTTCCGGACAGGGTGGTCCTCTAGCAATCAGCCCCAGCATTTT
NA,TRBJ1-5,TRBV6-1,once,CASSPWGLSNQPQHF,TGTGCCAGCAGTCCCTGGGGGCTAAGCAATCAGCCCCAGCATTTT
TRBD2,TRBJ2-2,TRBV5-6,NA,CASSSEREYTGELFF,TGTGCCAGCAGCTCCGAGCGGGAGTACACCGGGGAGCTGTTTTTT
TRBD1,TRBJ1-1,TRBV19,NA,CASKGGPNTEAFF,TGTGCCAGTAAAGGGGGCCCGAACACTGAAGCTTTCTTT
NA,TRBJ1-2,TRBV5-6,NA,CASSQGYGYGYTF,TGTGCCAGCAGTCAGGGGTACGGCTATGGCTACACCTTC
TRBD1,TRBJ2-1,TRBV28,once,CASSLGQANEQFF,TGTGCCAGCAGTTTAGGACAGGCCAATGAGCAGTTCTTC
TRBD2,TRBJ2-1,TRBV9,once,CASSASGVRDEQFF,TGTGCCAGCAGCGCTAGCGGGGTCCGGGATGAGCAGTTCTTC
NA,TRBJ1-2,TRBV5-6,NA,CASTTWQARPGYTF,TGTGCCAGCACCACTTGGCAGGCCAGGCCTGGGTACACCTTC
NA,TRBJ2-2,TRBV28,NA,CASSPLSTNTGELFF,TGTGCCAGCAGTCCCCTCTCTACGAACACCGGGGAGCTGTTTTTT
NA,TRBJ1-5,TRBV15,NA,CATSRSRGTGNQPQHF,TGTGCCACCAGCAGATCCCGGGGTACGGGCAATCAGCCCCAGCATTTT
NA,TRBJ2-1,TRBV19,NA,CASGEEFGRGNYNEQFF,TGTGCCAGTGGGGAGGAGTTCGGGAGAGGTAATTACAATGAGCAGTTCTTC
NA,TRBJ1-1,TRBV2,NA,CATKRGLEAFF,TGTGCCACTAAACGGGGATTGGAAGCTTTCTTT
NA,TRBJ1-1,TRBV7-9,NA,CASKGITEAFF,TGTGCCAGCAAGGGGATCACTGAAGCTTTCTTT
NA,TRBJ1-1,TRBV2,NA,CASSGDMGREDTEAFF,TGTGCCAGCAGTGGGGACATGGGGCGTGAGGACACTGAAGCTTTCTTT
TRBD1,TRBJ2-1,TRBV30,NA,CAWSSGTGSYNEQFF,TGTGCCTGGAGTTCCGGGACAGGGTCCTACAATGAGCAGTTCTTC
NA,TRBJ2-1,TRBV11-2,NA,CASSLGRETTYNEQFF,TGTGCCAGCAGCTTGGGACGGGAGACGACCTACAATGAGCAGTTCTTC
TRBD1,TRBJ1-3,TRBV5-6,once,CASSWGDSPGNTIYF,TGTGCCAGCAGCTGGGGGGACAGCCCTGGAAACACCATATATTTT
NA,TRBJ1-2,TRBV19,NA,CASSPDHSGGYGYTF,TGTGCCAGTAGTCCTGATCACAGCGGGGGCTATGGCTACACCTTC
NA,TRBJ2-7,TRBV6-6,NA,CASSYVSGYEQYF,TGTGCCAGCAGTTACGTGTCCGGGTACGAGCAGTACTTC
TRBD2,TRBJ2-3,TRBV5-1,once,CASSLASGGARADTQYF,TGCGCCAGCAGCTTGGCCAGCGGGGGGGCTAGGGCAGATACGCAGTATTTT
NA,TRBJ2-3,TRBV14,NA,CASSLLRGRGDTQYF,TGTGCCAGCAGCCTCCTCAGGGGACGGGGAGATACGCAGTATTTT
NA,TRBJ2-7,TRBV5-5,NA,CASSLSIYEQYF,TGTGCCAGCAGCTTGTCTATCTACGAGCAGTACTTC
TRBD2,TRBJ2-7,TRBV14,NA,CASSARDYLLYEQYF,TGTGCCAGCAGCGCCCGGGACTACCTCCTCTACGAGCAGTACTTC
NA,TRBJ1-5,TRBV2,once,CASSWTSLNQPQHF,TGTGCCAGCAGTTGGACAAGCCTCAATCAGCCCCAGCATTTT
TRBD1,TRBJ1-2,TRBV29-1,NA,CSVETGGQFYGYTF,TGCAGCGTAGAAACAGGGGGACAATTCTATGGCTACACCTTC
TRBD1,TRBJ1-5,TRBV10-3,NA,CAISADRGGNQPQHF,TGTGCCATCAGTGCGGACAGGGGAGGCAATCAGCCCCAGCATTTT
TRBD2,TRBJ2-1,TRBV7-9,NA,CASSSSGRGGGEQFF,TGTGCCAGCAGCTCCTCCGGGCGGGGGGGCGGTGAGCAGTTCTTC
NA,TRBJ1-2,TRBV6-1,NA,CASSGSRAIYGYTF,TGTGCCAGCAGTGGATCCAGGGCAATCTATGGCTACACCTTC
TRBD2,TRBJ2-7,TRBV7-2,NA,CASSPRPSGISYEQYF,TGTGCCAGCAGCCCCAGACCTAGCGGGATAAGCTACGAGCAGTACTTC
TRBD1,TRBJ1-4,TRBV2,NA,CASRDRGKEKLFF,TGTGCCAGCAGGGACAGGGGAAAAGAAAAACTGTTTTTT
TRBD1,TRBJ1-1,TRBV19,NA,CASSPGTGRNTEAFF,TGTGCCAGTAGTCCTGGGACAGGCAGGAACACTGAAGCTTTCTTT
NA,TRBJ1-1,TRBV5-1,NA,CASSLGQSNTEAFF,TGCGCCAGCAGCTTGGGACAGAGCAACACTGAAGCTTTCTTT
NA,TRBJ1-4,TRBV6-1,NA,CASSEVWVGGTTNEKLFF,TGTGCCAGCAGTGAAGTATGGGTAGGAGGTACAACTAATGAAAAACTGTTTTTT
TRBD2,TRBJ2-1,TRBV10-3,NA,CAIRSGTSGSTGEQFF,TGTGCCATCAGGTCCGGGACTAGCGGGAGTACGGGCGAGCAGTTCTTC
TRBD2,TRBJ2-1,TRBV9,once,CASSSGGRVEQFF,TGTGCCAGCAGCTCGGGAGGGCGGGTTGAGCAGTTCTTC
TRBD2,TRBJ2-3,TRBV9,NA,CASSVGGRGPRTSTDTQYF,TGTGCCAGCAGCGTAGGGGGGAGGGGCCCACGTACTAGCACAGATACGCAGTATTTT
NA,TRBJ2-5,TRBV5-1,few,CASKDINEETQYF,TGCGCCAGCAAAGACATTAATGAAGAGACCCAGTACTTC
TRBD1,TRBJ2-5,TRBV6-4,NA,CASRGQGREETQYF,TGTGCCAGCAGGGGACAGGGAAGGGAAGAGACCCAGTACTTC
NA,TRBJ2-1,TRBV5-6,NA,CASSFSVGEQFF,TGTGCCAGCAGCTTTAGCGTAGGCGAGCAGTTCTTC
NA,TRBJ2-7,TRBV29-1,NA,CSVSPGLTYEQYF,TGCAGCGTTTCACCGGGTCTTACCTACGAGCAGTACTTC
NA,TRBJ1-1,TRBV5-4,NA,CASSGLGTTMNTEAFF,TGTGCCAGCAGCGGTCTCGGGACAACTATGAACACTGAAGCTTTCTTT
NA,TRBJ1-3,TRBV7-6,NA,CASSSVQDPGNTIYF,TGTGCCAGCAGCTCTGTCCAGGATCCTGGAAACACCATATATTTT
TRBD1,TRBJ2-7,TRBV6-5,NA,CASSFDRGRREQYF,TGTGCCAGCAGTTTTGACAGGGGGCGTCGGGAGCAGTACTTC
NA,TRBJ1-2,TRBV6-6,once,CASSNYLVGDYGYTF,TGTGCCAGCAGTAATTACCTTGTAGGGGACTATGGCTACACCTTC
NA,TRBJ2-6,TRBV6-1,NA,CATYYRTGANVLTF,TGTGCCACCTATTACAGGACTGGGGCCAACGTCCTGACTTTC
NA,TRBJ2-1,TRBV5-4,NA,CASSYPSYEQFF,TGTGCCAGCAGCTACCCTAGCTACGAGCAGTTCTTC
TRBD1,TRBJ1-4,TRBV5-1,NA,CASRRGTGDEKLFF,TGCGCCAGCAGGAGGGGGACAGGGGATGAAAAACTGTTTTTT
NA,TRBJ2-1,TRBV6-6,NA,CASRRSVPYNEQFF,TGTGCCAGCAGACGGAGCGTACCCTACAATGAGCAGTTCTTC